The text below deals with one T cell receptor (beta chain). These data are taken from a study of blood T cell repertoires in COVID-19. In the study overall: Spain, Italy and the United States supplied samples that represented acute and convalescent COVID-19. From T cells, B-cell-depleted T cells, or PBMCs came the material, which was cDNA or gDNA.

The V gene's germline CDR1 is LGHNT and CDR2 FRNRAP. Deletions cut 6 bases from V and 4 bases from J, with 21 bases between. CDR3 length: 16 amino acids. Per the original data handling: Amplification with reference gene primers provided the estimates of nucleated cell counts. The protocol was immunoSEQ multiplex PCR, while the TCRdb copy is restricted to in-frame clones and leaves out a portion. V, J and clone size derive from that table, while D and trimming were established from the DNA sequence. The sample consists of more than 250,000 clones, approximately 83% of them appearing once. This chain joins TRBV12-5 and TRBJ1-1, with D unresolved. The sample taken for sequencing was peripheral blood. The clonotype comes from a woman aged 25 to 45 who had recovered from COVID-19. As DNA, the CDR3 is TGTGCTAGTGGCACAAACAATGACCGGGCGGGCACTGAAGCTTTCTTT. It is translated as CASGTNNDRAGTEAFF.